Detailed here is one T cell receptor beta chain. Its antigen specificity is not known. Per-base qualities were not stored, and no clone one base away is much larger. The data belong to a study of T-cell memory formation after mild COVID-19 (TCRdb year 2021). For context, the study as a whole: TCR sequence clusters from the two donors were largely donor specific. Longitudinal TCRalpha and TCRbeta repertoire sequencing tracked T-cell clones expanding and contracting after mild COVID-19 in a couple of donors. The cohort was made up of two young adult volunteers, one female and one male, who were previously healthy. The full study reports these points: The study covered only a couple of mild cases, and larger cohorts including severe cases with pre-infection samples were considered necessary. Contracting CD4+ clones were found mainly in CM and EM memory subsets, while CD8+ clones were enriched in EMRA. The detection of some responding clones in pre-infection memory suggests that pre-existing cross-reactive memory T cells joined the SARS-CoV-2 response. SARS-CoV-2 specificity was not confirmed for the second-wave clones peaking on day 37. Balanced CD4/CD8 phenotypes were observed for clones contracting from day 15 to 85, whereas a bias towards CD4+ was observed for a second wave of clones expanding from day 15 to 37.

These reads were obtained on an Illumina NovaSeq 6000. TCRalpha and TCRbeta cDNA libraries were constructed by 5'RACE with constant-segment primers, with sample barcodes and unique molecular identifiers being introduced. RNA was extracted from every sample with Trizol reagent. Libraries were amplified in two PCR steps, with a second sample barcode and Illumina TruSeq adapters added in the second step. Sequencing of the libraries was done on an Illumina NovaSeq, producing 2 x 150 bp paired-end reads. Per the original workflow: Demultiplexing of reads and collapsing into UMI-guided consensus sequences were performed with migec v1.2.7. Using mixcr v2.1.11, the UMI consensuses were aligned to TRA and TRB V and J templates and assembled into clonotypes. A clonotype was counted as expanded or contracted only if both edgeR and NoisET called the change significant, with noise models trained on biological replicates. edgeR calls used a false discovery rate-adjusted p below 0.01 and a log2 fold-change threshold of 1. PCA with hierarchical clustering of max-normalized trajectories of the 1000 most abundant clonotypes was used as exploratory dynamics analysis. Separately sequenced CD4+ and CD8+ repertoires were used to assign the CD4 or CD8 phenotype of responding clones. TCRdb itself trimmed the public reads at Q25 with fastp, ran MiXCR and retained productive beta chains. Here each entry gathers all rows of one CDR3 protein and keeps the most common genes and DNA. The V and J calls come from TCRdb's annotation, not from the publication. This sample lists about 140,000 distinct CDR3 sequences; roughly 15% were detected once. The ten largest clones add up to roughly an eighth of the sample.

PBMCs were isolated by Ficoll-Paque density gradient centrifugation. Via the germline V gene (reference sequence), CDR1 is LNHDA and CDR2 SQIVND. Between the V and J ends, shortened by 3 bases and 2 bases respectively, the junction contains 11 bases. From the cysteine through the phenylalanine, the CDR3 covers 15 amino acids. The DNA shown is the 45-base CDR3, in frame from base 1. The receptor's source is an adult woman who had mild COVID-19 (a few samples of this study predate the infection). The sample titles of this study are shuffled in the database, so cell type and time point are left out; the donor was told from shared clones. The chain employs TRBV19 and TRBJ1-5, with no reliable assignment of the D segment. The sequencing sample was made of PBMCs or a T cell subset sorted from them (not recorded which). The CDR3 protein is CASSIIGDGNQPQHF. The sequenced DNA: TGTGCCAGTAGTATCATAGGAGATGGCAATCAGCCCCAGCATTTT.